The T cell receptor (beta chain) described here comes from a study of regulatory T cells in long-lasting Graves disease. Assembly of TCR beta libraries relied on iRepertoire HTBI primers together with Arm-PCR of CDR3 regions. TCRdb reprocessed the multiplex PCR reads via MiXCR and lists one record per CDR3 protein. Among 250,000 to 300,000 distinct CDR3 sequences, 15% to 20% were seen once, and the ten largest hold 14%. This clonotype was recorded many times. Germline V gene data show CDR1 as DFQATT and CDR2 as SNEGSKA (reference sequence). The CDR3 loop spans 15 amino acids. J was trimmed by 3 bases and V by 1 base; bases with no gene match: 9. Time point here: newly diagnosed GD, antithyroid drugs for less than 3 months. Preparation of the TCR library used RNA extracted from PBMCs. American Thyroid Association guidelines were used to diagnose Graves' disease. The data also belong to a second study, concerning T cells in Graves' hyperthyroidism and ophthalmopathy.

This sequence was found in a woman aged 30 to 39 with Graves disease. The chain has TRBV20-1 and TRBJ2-7, with 7 bases identical to TRBD1. The sequencing here drew on peripheral blood mononuclear cells (PBMCs), taken at new diagnosis, from a patient treated with antithyroid drugs. The CDR3 nucleotides read TGCAGTGCTAGAGGGGGTTTTGGGACAGACTACGAGCAGTACTTC. It specifies CSARGGFGTDYEQYF.